This entry lists 16 T cell receptor beta chains sequenced from one sample in a study of cytomegalovirus exposure and HLA in healthy donors. PCR was performed using 60 Vbeta and 13 Jbeta primers. This table comes from immunoSEQ multiplex PCR, and its TCRdb copy is limited to in-frame clones, with some not included. This sample has approximately 170,000 clones, with roughly four fifths found just once. Sample: PBMCs. The receptors originated from a man aged 50 to 59 in good health and CMV-seropositive.

This clone appeared a few times. The chain combines TRBV19 with TRBJ2-5; 13 bases are shared with TRBD2. Losses at the gene ends were 2 bases for V and 4 bases for J; bases not matched to a gene: 7. The CDR3 is 17 residues long. Germline V gene sequence: CDR1 LNHDA, CDR2 SQIVND (reference sequence). The CDR3 DNA reads TGTGCCAGTAGTATACTAGGACTAGCGGGAGAAGGAGAGACCCAGTACTTC. Protein product: CASSILGLAGEGETQYF.

This clone has only a few counts. This chain joins TRBV9 and TRBJ1-2; no definite D call. V lost 0 bases, J lost 7 bases, and 16 bases lay in between. Germline V gene lookup returns CDR1 SGDLS and CDR2 YYNGEE. This CDR3 spans 15 amino acids. Here the CDR3 DNA reads TGTGCCAGCAGCGTAGGGCCAGGATCTGGGTTTGGCTACACCTTC. It is translated as CASSVGPGSGFGYTF.

The chain is built from TRBV5-5 and TRBJ1-6; no definite D call. With 4 bases removed from V and 6 bases from J, the gap between germline ends came to 5 bases. This CDR3 has 12 amino acids. Germline V gene lookup returns CDR1 SGHKS and CDR2 YYEKEE (reference sequence). The CDR3 loop reads CASSPGNSPLHF. The CDR3 DNA is TGTGCCAGCAGCCCCGGTAATTCACCCCTCCACTTT. Full variable domain (outside the CDR3, taken from reference TRBV5-5 and TRBJ1-6): DAGVTQSPTHLIKTRGQQVTLRCSPISGHKSVSWYQQVLGQGPQFIFQYYEKEERGRGNFPDRFSARQFPNYSSELNVNALLLGDSALYLCASSPGNSPLHFGNGTRLTVT.

The rearrangement joins TRBV30 to TRBJ2-1, with D unresolved. Germline CDR1 reads GTSNPN; CDR2 reads SVGIG (reference sequence). Deletions cut 5 bases from V and 0 bases from J, with 8 bases between. This CDR3 has 13 amino acids. In DNA, the CDR3 is TGTGCCTGGGGGCTTAGCTCCTACAATGAGCAGTTCTTC. It codes for CAWGLSSYNEQFF.

V is TRBV5-4 and J is TRBJ1-1; perhaps TRBD1 as D (5 bases). The germline gives CDR1 SGHNT, CDR2 YYREEE (reference sequence). This CDR3 has 14 amino acids. With 2 bases removed from V and 4 bases from J, the gap between germline ends came to 12 bases. This CDR3 is CASSFIGGTTEAFF. As DNA, the CDR3 is TGTGCCAGCAGCTTTATAGGAGGGACCACTGAAGCTTTCTTT.

The chain combines TRBV28 with TRBJ1-1; no clear D. Trimming removed 8 bases from V and 8 bases from J, with 9 bases in between. Germline V gives CDR1 MDHEN, CDR2 SYDVKM. The CDR3 is 10 residues long. The CDR3 is CASVAGEAFF. The CDR3 nucleotides are TGTGCCAGCGTTGCTGGCGAAGCTTTCTTT.

The rearrangement uses TRBV28 and TRBJ2-5; possibly TRBD1 for D (7 bases). Germline-derived CDR1 and CDR2 are MDHEN and SYDVKM. The CDR3 is 17 amino acids. The V end lost 5 bases, the J end lost 3 bases, and 22 bases lay between the germline ends. CDR3 nucleotides: TGTGCCAGCAGTCAAACGAGGCAGGGGGGCGTGGAAGAGACCCAGTACTTC. Translating gives CASSQTRQGGVEETQYF.

Concerning this clone: Other DNA variants within this sample encode the same CDR3. In DNA form, the CDR3 reads TGTGCCAGCAGCTTAGTAGGACAGGGTAGCTACGAGCAGTACTTC. This sequence encodes CASSLVGQGSYEQYF. The chain joins TRBV7-2 to TRBJ2-7; 8 positions match TRBD1. This CDR3 is 15 amino acids long. CDR1 is SGHTA and CDR2 is FQGNSA in the germline V gene. The V and J ends lost 1 base and 3 bases, in that order; junction bases with no gene match: 5.

About this clone: The sample contains more than one DNA sequence encoding this CDR3. The rearrangement links TRBV6-5 to TRBJ1-1; no clear D. This CDR3 contains 12 residues. V lost 5 bases and J lost 0, with 4 bases in between. Germline CDR1 and CDR2: MNHEY and SVGAGI. The CDR3 region is CASSRLNTEAFF. In DNA form, the CDR3 reads TGTGCCAGCAGTCGGTTGAACACTGAAGCTTTCTTT.

The chain recombines TRBV6-1 with TRBJ2-3; 9 nucleotides match TRBD2. Germline loops: CDR1 MNHNS, CDR2 SASEGT. This CDR3 contains 14 residues. V shed 8 bases, J shed 4 bases, and the junction held 7 bases outside the gene matches. CDR3 loop: CASFSGRWPDTQYF. DNA of the CDR3: TGTGCCAGCTTCAGCGGGAGGTGGCCAGATACGCAGTATTTT.

V is TRBV2 and J is TRBJ2-7; 9 bases align to TRBD2. The CDR3 is 14 amino acids. Trimming removed 4 bases from V and 4 bases from J; junction bases left unmatched: 5. The germline gives CDR1 SNHLY, CDR2 FYNNEI. The CDR3 bases are TGTGCCAGCAGTGCGGGACTAGCCGGATACGAGCAGTACTTC. It translates to CASSAGLAGYEQYF.

The chain joins TRBV4-1 to TRBJ2-5; 8 bases are shared with TRBD1. The J call is uncertain, as TRBJ2-7 better fits the DNA end. The CDR3 has 15 amino acids. CDR1 is MGHRA, CDR2 YSYEKL, per germline. The CDR3 bases are TGCGCCAGCAGCCAAGAACAGGGGGTCCTGGGCGAGCAGTACTTC. Amino acid sequence: CASSQEQGVLGEQYF.

Worth noting for this clone: Compared with germline, one end of the junction differs, possibly owing to a read error. This sequence joins TRBV7-7 and TRBJ2-7; 7 positions match TRBD1. The CDR3 spans 14 residues. Germline V CDR1 and CDR2: SSHAT, FNYEAQ (reference sequence). CDR3 nucleotides: TGTGCTAGCAGCCCGGGACAGAGGAGCTACGAGCAGTACTTC. This sequence encodes CASSPGQRSYEQYF.

The chain combines TRBV7-8 with TRBJ2-1; 7 nucleotides agree with TRBD2. Germline CDR1 reads SGHVS; CDR2 reads FQNEAQ. The junction had 6 bases not matched to a gene; V was cut back by 4 bases and J by 6 bases. The CDR3 sequence is 14 residues long. Here the CDR3 DNA reads TGTGCCAGCAGCTCGACGACTAGCATCAATGAGCAGTTCTTC. Protein sequence: CASSSTTSINEQFF.

The rearrangement links TRBV28 to TRBJ2-1; 7 bases align to TRBD1. Germline trimming cut 6 bases from V and 8 bases from J; bases unmatched to any gene: 10. The CDR3 sequence is 14 residues long. Germline CDR1 and CDR2: MDHEN and SYDVKM. The CDR3 is CASSRPGQLDEQFF. CDR3 nucleotide sequence: TGTGCCAGCAGCCGCCCGGGACAGCTGGATGAGCAGTTCTTC.

Comment on this clone: At one of its ends the junction is not consistent with the germline gene, which may arise from a read error. The chain is built from TRBV7-9 and TRBJ2-5; no firm D call. Looked up from germline, CDR1 is SEHNR and CDR2 is FQNEAQ (reference sequence). This CDR3 has 13 amino acids. CDR3 DNA sequence: TGTTCCAGCAGCTTATTCGGCCAAGAGACCCAGTACTTC. The encoded protein is CSSSLFGQETQYF.